This section outlines one T cell receptor (beta chain) sequence together with its context. Its target antigen remains unknown. Base qualities are not at hand, and no much larger clone is one base apart. The immunoSEQ Assay, a bias-controlled multiplex PCR, was used to amplify TCRbeta CDR3 regions from genomic DNA. Processing in the source paper ran as follows. The number of nucleated cells in each sample was estimated by amplification of reference gene primers within the assay. To quantify the absolute abundance of each unique TCRbeta CDR3 rearrangement, sequence reads were collapsed and filtered. For each sample, productive Simpson clonality was calculated by taking the square root of Simpson's diversity index across productive rearrangements. In TCRdb, the immuneACCESS table is reduced to in-frame sequences with V and J assigned. These tables do not hold every clone; where another copy was compared, an unresolved V gene accounts for under half, and the others remain unexplained. The DNA gave D and trimming, while V, J and clone size come from that table. The sample data list about 170,000 clones, and roughly four fifths of these were observed just once. Together, the top ten hold roughly 2.7% of the sample.

In Seattle, one collaborating source enrolled patients while the infection was active and tracked those patients longitudinally over the course of disease. Whole blood was collected in K2EDTA tubes by collaborating institutions according to the institutions' own protocols. For TCRbeta analysis, collaborators shipped samples in one of three forms: frozen whole blood, isolated PBMCs, or DNA extracted from either of those sample types. This sample was included in a study of blood T cell repertoires in COVID-19 (TCRdb year 2020). The study in broad terms: Samples covering the acute and convalescent phases of COVID-19 were provided by collaborators in the United States, Italy and Spain. HLA class I and class II types, where available, came from metadata supplied by the sample provider rather than from assay-based typing. The dataset comprised deeply sampled blood TCRbeta repertoires from subjects exposed to, actively infected with, or recovered from COVID-19. Nearly every sample came with metadata listing a de-identified subject ID, COVID-19 status, age in years and sex. The repertoires were released in a freely available public database intended as a resource for research on the immune response to SARS-CoV-2. Samples were obtained from the ongoing ImmuneRACE study (first 160 participants) and from 1,254 subjects provided by 6 global collaborators. The prospective study material was composed of cDNA or gDNA derived from T cells, B-cell-depleted T cells, or PBMCs.

The paper as a whole reports these results and caveats: How much clinical and demographic metadata was included differed by source and by participant, and the metadata was provided uncurated.

The CDR3 contains 12 residues, cysteine and phenylalanine counted. Only the CDR3 DNA stays, 36 bases, in frame from base 1. The germline V gene specifies MNHEY as CDR1 and SVGEGT as CDR2. V lost 6 bases and J lost 2 bases; the stretch between them is 7 bases long. Sequencing was carried out using peripheral blood. The TCR was taken from a woman older than 75 with COVID-19, enrolled during active disease. The rearranged chain carries TRBV6-2 or TRBV6-3 and TRBJ1-2, with no D gene named confidently. DNA sequence: TGTGCCAGCAGCCACGGGAACTATGGCTACACCTTC. Translated, it gives CASSHGNYGYTF.